The 24 T cell receptor beta chains below come from one sample, sequenced in a study of blood T cell repertoires in COVID-19. The assay was immunoSEQ multiplex PCR, and TCRdb's table has in-frame clones only and misses some. The table includes approximately 170,000 clones, about 86% detected once. The sample comprised peripheral blood. These receptors originate from a woman aged 60-75 years with COVID-19, enrolled during active disease.

This clone was recorded a few times. The V gene is TRBV18, the J gene TRBJ2-3; 7 bases line up with TRBD2. The ends lost 6 bases at V and 4 bases at J; junction bases unmatched: 16. The length of the CDR3 is 17 residues. Germline V CDR1 and CDR2: KGHSH, LQKENI. The CDR3 bases are TGTGCCAGCTCGGAACTACCAGTAGGGAGGGCCGCAGATACGCAGTATTTT. It is translated as CASSELPVGRAADTQYF.

The chain couples TRBV7-2 to TRBJ1-2, with D perhaps TRBD1 (5 bases). Germline V CDR1 and CDR2: SGHTA, FQGNSA. The V and J ends lost 5 bases and 4 bases respectively, with 20 bases between them. The CDR3 runs to 16 residues. The CDR3 is CASSGARGATSYGYTF. The DNA of the CDR3 is TGTGCCAGCAGCGGGGCGAGAGGTGCGACGAGCTATGGCTACACCTTC.

The chain has TRBV3-1 (or the pseudogene TRBV3-2) and TRBJ2-7, with 9 bases lining up with TRBD2. The CDR3 length is 17 residues. CDR1 and CDR2 (germline): LGHDT, YNNKEL (reference sequence). V dropped 1 base and J dropped 3; count of bases not matched to a gene: 10. The CDR3: CASSQGGLAGYLYEQYF. The CDR3 DNA follows: TGTGCCAGCAGCCAAGGGGGCCTAGCGGGATACCTCTACGAGCAGTACTTC.

This rearrangement joins TRBV6-6 to TRBJ2-1; 7 bases agree with TRBD2. This CDR3 contains 16 residues. The V gene's germline CDR1 is MNHNY and CDR2 SVGAGI (reference sequence). V shed 0 bases and J 6 bases; nucleotides not matched to a gene: 8. The CDR3 nucleotides read TGTGCCAGCAGTTACTCAGCTAGCGGACTATTCAATGAGCAGTTCTTC. Amino acids: CASSYSASGLFNEQFF.

The gene calls are TRBV28 and TRBJ1-5; TRBD1 matches at 7 bases. The CDR3 runs 14 residues. V trimming: 5 bases; J trimming: 7 bases; junction bases outside the gene matches: 8. CDR1 and CDR2 (germline): MDHEN, SYDVKM. CDR3 DNA: TGTGCCAGCAGTGTTGTCAGGGGGGAACAGCCCCAGCATTTT. Translation: CASSVVRGEQPQHF.

This chain uses TRBV9 with TRBJ2-7; 9 bases line up with TRBD1. Per the germline V gene, CDR1 is SGDLS and CDR2 is YYNGEE. This CDR3 region has 15 residues. Trimming at V came to 4 bases and at J to 1 base, leaving 6 bases not matched to a gene. In DNA form, the CDR3 reads TGTGCCAGCAGCAAGACAGGGGGATCATCCTACGAGCAGTACTTC. This codes for CASSKTGGSSYEQYF.

V usage is TRBV9 and J usage is TRBJ2-7; 12 positions agree with TRBD2. Germline loops: CDR1 SGDLS, CDR2 YYNGEE. After removal of 4 bases from V and 3 bases from J, the junction contained 5 bases not matched to a gene. The CDR3 is made up of 15 amino acids. The CDR3 nucleotides read TGTGCCAGCAGCTCACGACTAGCGGGAGTCTACGAGCAGTACTTC. Translating it yields CASSSRLAGVYEQYF.

J is TRBJ1-6 and V is TRBV18, with 7 bases identical to TRBD1. The CDR3 runs 15 residues. The V segment lost 1 base and the J segment 5 bases; nucleotides outside the gene matches: 2. Germline assignment: CDR1 KGHSH and CDR2 LQKENI. DNA of the CDR3: TGTGCCAGCTCACCACGCGGGACAGATAATTCACCCCTCCACTTT. This gives the protein CASSPRGTDNSPLHF.

In regard to this clone: At one end the junction does not follow the germline gene, possibly because of a read error. V gene TRBV5-1 combines with J gene TRBJ1-2; TRBD1 matches at 7 bases. The CDR3 has 13 amino acids. CDR1 SGHRS and CDR2 YFSETQ come from the germline V gene. CDR3 sequence: CASSTTGNYGFTF. The CDR3 DNA reads TGCGCCAGCAGCACGACAGGGAATTATGGCTTCACCTTC. Together with reference TRBV5-1 and TRBJ1-2, the CDR3 gives the full variable domain: KAGVTQTPRYLIKTRGQQVTLSCSPISGHRSVSWYQQTPGQGLQFLFEYFSETQRNKGNFPGRFSGRQFSNSRSEMNVSTLELGDSALYLCASSTTGNYGFTFGSGTRLTVV.

V usage is TRBV7-2 and J usage is TRBJ2-3; D is undetermined. V lost 4 bases, J lost 4 bases, and 12 bases lay in between. The length of the CDR3 is 14 residues. CDR1 is SGHTA and CDR2 is FQGNSA in the germline V gene. For the CDR3, the DNA is TGTGCCAGCAGCTCACCACTAAAGCCAGATACGCAGTATTTT. This gives the protein CASSSPLKPDTQYF.

The V call is TRBV24-1, the J call TRBJ2-7; D remains unclear. CDR3 length: 13 residues. Trimming left V 3 bases short and J 5 bases short, with 10 bases between. Germline V lookup: CDR1 KGHDR, CDR2 SFDVKD. DNA for the CDR3: TGTGCCACCAGTGATAGTCCCGGTCACGAGCAGTACTTC. Translation gives CATSDSPGHEQYF.

This clone came up once. The rearrangement joins TRBV9 to TRBJ2-2, with TRBD2 identical over 7 bases. V trimming: 7 bases; J trimming: 2 bases; junction bases outside the gene matches: 2. The CDR3 is 13 amino acids. The V gene's germline CDR1 is SGDLS and CDR2 YYNGEE. In DNA form, the CDR3 reads TGTGCCAGCGCTAGCGGAAACACCGGGGAGCTGTTTTTT. Its translation is CASASGNTGELFF.

The V and J genes are TRBV4-1 and TRBJ2-7, with TRBD2 as a possible D gene (6 bases). CDR3 length: 15 residues. Germline V gives CDR1 MGHRA, CDR2 YSYEKL. The V end lost 2 bases, the J end lost 1 base, and 12 bases lay between the germline ends. CDR3 region: CASSQTPSASYEQYF. The CDR3 coding sequence is TGCGCCAGCAGCCAAACCCCTAGCGCGTCCTACGAGCAGTACTTC.

The chain uses TRBV6-5 and TRBJ1-2; TRBD1 matches 9 bases. Germline CDR1 is MNHEY and CDR2 is SVGAGI. This CDR3 has 14 amino acids. The junction had 7 bases not matched to a gene; V was cut back by 6 bases and J by 5 bases. CDR3 DNA sequence: TGTGCCAGCAGCCCGTCGGGACAGGGATATGGCTACACCTTC. Protein: CASSPSGQGYGYTF.

This clone was picked up one time. This rearrangement joins TRBV11-2 to TRBJ2-1; 8 nucleotides align to TRBD2. This CDR3 is built from 17 residues. Germline loops: CDR1 SGHAT, CDR2 FQNNGV. J was trimmed by 8 bases and V by 1 base; bases with no gene match: 13. CDR3 sequence (DNA): TGTGCCAGCAGCTTAGTAGGGGCGGGAGGTGCTGTGGATGAGCAGTTCTTC. It specifies CASSLVGAGGAVDEQFF. Variable domain in full (rest from reference TRBV11-2 and TRBJ2-1): EAGVAQSPRYKIIEKRQSVAFWCNPISGHATLYWYQQILGQGPKLLIQFQNNGVVDDSQLPKDRFSAERLKGVDSTLKIQPAKLEDSAVYLCASSLVGAGGAVDEQFFGPGTRLTVL.

J is TRBJ1-2 and V is TRBV30, with 8 bases that match TRBD1. The CDR3 is 13 residues long. Losses at the gene ends were 5 bases for V and 2 bases for J; bases not matched to a gene: 4. CDR1 is GTSNPN, CDR2 SVGIG, per germline (reference sequence). Written as DNA, the CDR3 is TGTGCCTGGGGACAGGGTCGAAACTATGGCTACACCTTC. Encoded protein: CAWGQGRNYGYTF.

The J gene is TRBJ1-2, the V gene TRBV4-1; 9 bases align to TRBD1. The CDR3 loop spans 16 amino acids. Germline V gives CDR1 MGHRA, CDR2 YSYEKL. Germline trimming cut 7 bases from V and 6 bases from J; bases unmatched to any gene: 15. CDR3 residues: CASTPRSGQGRNGYTF. The CDR3 nucleotides are TGCGCCAGCACCCCGAGGTCGGGACAGGGAAGAAATGGCTACACCTTC.

The genes are TRBV9 and TRBJ2-7, with TRBD2 matching over 9 bases. The CDR3 totals 14 residues. The V segment lost 2 bases and the J segment 5 bases; nucleotides outside the gene matches: 5. Germline loops: CDR1 SGDLS, CDR2 YYNGEE. CDR3 amino acids: CASSVELAGDEQYF. CDR3 sequence (DNA): TGTGCCAGCAGCGTCGAACTAGCGGGTGACGAGCAGTACTTC.

The chain joins TRBV4-2 to TRBJ2-3; 7 bases are a match to TRBD1. Germline CDR1 reads LGHNA; CDR2 reads YNFKEQ. The CDR3 covers 16 residues. Losses at the gene ends were 7 bases for V and 4 bases for J; bases not matched to a gene: 14. The CDR3 protein is CASTPNLDRAADTQYF. In DNA form, the CDR3 reads TGTGCCAGCACGCCGAATCTCGACAGGGCGGCAGATACGCAGTATTTT.

The genes are TRBV19 and TRBJ1-2; 7 bases line up with TRBD1. Germline V CDR1 and CDR2: LNHDA, SQIVND (reference sequence). V lost 6 bases, J lost 4 bases, and 8 bases stayed unmatched. The CDR3 spans 14 residues. The CDR3 DNA reads as TGTGCCAGTAGCGGTACAGGGGTTGGCTATGGCTACACCTTC. Its translation is CASSGTGVGYGYTF.

The V and J genes are TRBV19 and TRBJ1-4; the D gene is possibly TRBD1 (6 bases). With 1 base removed from V and 0 bases from J, the gap between germline ends came to 9 bases. Germline V gene data show CDR1 as LNHDA and CDR2 as SQIVND (reference sequence). The CDR3 has 16 amino acids. The CDR3 bases are TGTGCCAGTAGTATAGGGAACAGGGCAACTAATGAAAAACTGTTTTTT. Translation: CASSIGNRATNEKLFF.

This clone appeared once. The J gene is TRBJ1-5, the V gene TRBV24-1, with TRBD1 matching 8 bases. From germline, CDR1 is KGHDR and CDR2 SFDVKD. The trim removed 4 bases at V and 7 bases at J, leaving 11 bases unmatched. The CDR3 spans 16 residues. The CDR3 here is CATSDPGQGPKQPQHF. CDR3 nucleotides: TGTGCCACCAGTGACCCCGGACAGGGACCTAAACAGCCCCAGCATTTT.

V is TRBV18 and J is TRBJ1-1; 8 bases line up with TRBD1. V lost 0 bases to trimming and J lost 4 bases; unmatched junction nucleotides: 4. Germline CDR1 is KGHSH and CDR2 is LQKENI. This CDR3 is 15 amino acids long. CDR3 in DNA: TGTGCCAGCTCACCACCGGCAGGGGGCGTCACTGAAGCTTTCTTT. Its protein is CASSPPAGGVTEAFF.

The chain recombines TRBV4-3 with TRBJ1-2, with 8 bases lining up with TRBD1. CDR1 is LGHNA, CDR2 YSLEER, per germline. This CDR3 region has 13 residues. With V trimmed by 3 bases and J by 8 bases, 5 bases remained unmatched. The CDR3 spells CASSHSDRGGYTF. The CDR3 bases are TGCGCCAGCAGCCATTCAGACAGGGGCGGCTACACCTTC.